This T cell receptor beta chain was sequenced for a study of blood T cell repertoires in COVID-19. Across the whole study: Some COVID-19 samples were acute and others convalescent; all came from the United States, Italy and Spain. PBMCs, B-cell-depleted T cells, or T cells were the source of the cDNA or gDNA that made up the material.

The germline V gene has CDR1 MGHDK and CDR2 SYGVNS. This CDR3 comprises 15 residues. V was pared by 4 bases and J by 10 bases, with 12 bases of the junction left unmatched. Per the authors' pipeline: Scientists estimated how many nucleated cells there were by amplifying reference gene primers. The protocol was immunoSEQ multiplex PCR, while the TCRdb copy is restricted to in-frame clones and leaves out a portion. V, J and clone size were drawn from that table, and D and trimming were deduced from the DNA. This sample has approximately 670,000 clones, with 70% to 90% found just once. Sample: peripheral blood. V usage is TRBV25-1 and J usage is TRBJ1-1, with TRBD1 matching over 10 bases. This clonotype originated in a woman aged 18-29 years with acute or convalescent COVID-19. CDR3 nucleotide sequence: TGTGCCAGCAGTGGTCCCGGGACAGGGGCCCGGGGAGCTTTCTTT. It translates to CASSGPGTGARGAFF.